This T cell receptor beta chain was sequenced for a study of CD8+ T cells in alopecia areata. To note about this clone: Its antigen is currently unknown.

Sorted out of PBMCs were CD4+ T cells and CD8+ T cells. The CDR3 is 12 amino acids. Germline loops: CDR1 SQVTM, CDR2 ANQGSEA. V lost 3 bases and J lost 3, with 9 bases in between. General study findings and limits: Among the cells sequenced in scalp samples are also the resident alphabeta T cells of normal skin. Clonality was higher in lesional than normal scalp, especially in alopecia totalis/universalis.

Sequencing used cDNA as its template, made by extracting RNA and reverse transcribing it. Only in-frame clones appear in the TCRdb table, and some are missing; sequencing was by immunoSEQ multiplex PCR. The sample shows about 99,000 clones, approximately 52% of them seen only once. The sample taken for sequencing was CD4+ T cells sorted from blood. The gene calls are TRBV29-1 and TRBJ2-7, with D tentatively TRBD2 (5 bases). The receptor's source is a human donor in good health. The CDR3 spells CSVEDWDYEQYF. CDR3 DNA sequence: TGCAGCGTTGAGGACTGGGACTACGAGCAGTACTTC.